The 3 T cell receptor beta chains reported below all come from one sample, sequenced in a study of blood T cell repertoires in COVID-19. The method was immunoSEQ multiplex PCR; TCRdb's version includes in-frame clones alone and lacks a portion of them. The data show about 48,000 clones, 80% to 90% seen once. Sequencing was performed on peripheral blood. Receptor source: an elderly woman with acute or convalescent COVID-19.

This rearrangement joins TRBV7-2 to TRBJ2-1; 7 bases agree with TRBD1. With V trimmed by 1 base and J by 3 bases, 9 bases remained unmatched. Germline CDR1 reads SGHTA; CDR2 reads FQGNSA. This CDR3 comprises 17 residues. CDR3 DNA: TGTGCCAGCAGCTTAGGATTATTTTGGGACAGCTACAATGAGCAGTTCTTC. Protein product: CASSLGLFWDSYNEQFF.

This clone was seen once. The chain combines TRBV7-2 with TRBJ2-2; D is uncertain. The ends were cut back, 2 bases at V and 1 base at J, with 5 bases in the middle. CDR3 length: 14 residues. Germline V gene lookup returns CDR1 SGHTA and CDR2 FQGNSA. The CDR3 region has the DNA TGTGCCAGCAGCTTATACAGGAACACCGGGGAGCTGTTTTTT. This translates into CASSLYRNTGELFF.

The chain employs TRBV7-9 and TRBJ2-3; D might be TRBD2 (6 bases). The CDR3 has 14 amino acids. Germline loops: CDR1 SEHNR, CDR2 FQNEAQ (reference sequence). The germline V and J ends were trimmed by 5 bases and 2 bases, with 11 bases remaining between them. The CDR3 coding sequence is TGTGCCAGCAGCCCGAGCGGGCACACAGATACGCAGTATTTT. Translated: CASSPSGHTDTQYF. Full variable domain (outside the CDR3, taken from reference TRBV7-9 and TRBJ2-3): DTGVSQNPRHKITKRGQNVTFRCDPISEHNRLYWYRQTLGQGPEFLTYFQNEAQLEKSRLLSDRFSAERPKGSFSTLEIQRTEQGDSAMYLCASSPSGHTDTQYFGPGTRLTVL.